The text below deals with one TCR beta chain. Sequencing used immunoSEQ multiplex PCR; TCRdb keeps in-frame clones, though not all of them. The table lists more than 90,000 clones, approximately 90% of them singletons. V lost 5 bases and J lost 7, with 9 bases in between. Germline-derived CDR1 and CDR2 are SGHDT and YYEEEE. The CDR3 spans 11 residues. The sample originates from a study of control samples from healthy donors and cancer patients. The rearrangement links TRBV5-6 to TRBJ2-5; D remains unclear. The sequence was obtained from a man aged 25-40 years in good health. Material: blood. CDR3 loop: CASSRKGTQYF. In DNA form, the CDR3 reads TGTGCCAGCAGTCGGAAGGGGACCCAGTACTTC.